A single sample gave rise to the 26 T cell receptor beta chains below, sequenced in a study of T cell responses to AZD1222 COVID-19 vaccine (dated by TCRdb to the early 2020s). The meaning of the sample's time point label: about 28 days (+/-7) after the second vaccine dose. Libraries came from the immunoSEQ multiplex PCR assay. In TCRdb, the immuneACCESS table is reduced to in-frame sequences with V and J assigned. These tables do not hold every clone; where another copy was compared, an unresolved V gene accounts for under half, and the others remain unexplained. The sample yields fewer than 100,000 clones; roughly 90% were counted once. Approximately 1.3% of the sample goes to the ten largest clones. Material: peripheral blood, obtained 28 days after the second AZD1222 dose. The origin of the receptors is an adult who received the AZD1222 COVID-19 vaccine.

This clone was found once. The V and J genes are TRBV4-3 and TRBJ1-5; D perhaps matches TRBD1 (5 bases). Trimming took off 5 bases at V and 4 bases at J, with 15 bases between the two ends. The CDR3 has 15 residues. From germline, CDR1 is LGHNA and CDR2 YSLEER. The chain's CDR3 is CASSSRAGANQPQHF. The CDR3 region has the DNA TGCGCCAGCAGCTCAAGGGCTGGGGCGAATCAGCCCCAGCATTTT.

The chain joins TRBV12-3 or TRBV12-4 to TRBJ2-5; D perhaps matches TRBD1 (6 bases). The CDR3 is 12 amino acids. The germline V and J ends were trimmed by 6 bases and 5 bases, with 10 bases remaining between them. CDR3 residues: CASSARGETQYF. In DNA form, the CDR3 reads TGTGCCAGCAGCGCAAGGGGGGAGACCCAGTACTTC.

V gene TRBV27 combines with J gene TRBJ1-1; 9 nucleotides agree with TRBD1. V dropped 4 bases and J dropped 0; count of bases not matched to a gene: 6. Germline loops: CDR1 MNHEY, CDR2 SMNVEV (reference sequence). CDR3 length: 16 amino acids. The CDR3 spells CASSSPGTGLNTEAFF. CDR3 sequence (DNA): TGTGCCAGCAGTTCTCCCGGGACAGGGTTGAACACTGAAGCTTTCTTT.

The CDR3 sequence is CASSLRRTYSNQPQHF. CDR3 sequence (DNA): TGTGCCAGCAGCTTGCGCAGGACCTATAGCAATCAGCCCCAGCATTTT. The V gene is TRBV5-6, the J gene TRBJ1-5; D is uncertain. V was shortened by 1 base and J by 0 bases, with 11 bases between the two germline ends. Germline CDR1 reads SGHDT; CDR2 reads YYEEEE. The CDR3 runs to 16 residues.

The chain carries TRBV7-2 and TRBJ2-7; D may be TRBD2 (7 bases). Germline CDR1 and CDR2: SGHTA and FQGNSA. The CDR3 has 14 residues. Trimming left V 5 bases short and J 4 bases short, with 15 bases between. Here the CDR3 reads CASSVWGGRYEQYF. The CDR3 coding sequence is TGTGCCAGCAGCGTCTGGGGGGGGCGTTACGAGCAGTACTTC.

The gene calls are TRBV3-1 (or the pseudogene TRBV3-2) and TRBJ2-5; D may be TRBD2 (5 bases). Germline V gives CDR1 LGHDT, CDR2 YNNKEL (reference sequence). The CDR3 sequence is 15 residues long. Trimming shortened V by 1 base and J by 4 bases, and 13 bases separated the two germline ends. CDR3 in amino acids: CASSQGTAAGETQYF. In DNA, the CDR3 is TGTGCCAGCAGCCAAGGGACCGCGGCGGGAGAGACCCAGTACTTC.

This chain uses TRBV5-1 with TRBJ1-1; 7 bases map to TRBD1. After removal of 6 bases from V and 1 base from J, the junction contained 9 bases not matched to a gene. Germline CDR1 SGHRS, CDR2 YFSETQ. The CDR3 extends over 15 amino acids. The CDR3 DNA is TGCGCCAGCACCCCTCTAGGGGGCAGGAACACTGAAGCTTTCTTT. It codes for CASTPLGGRNTEAFF.

J is TRBJ1-6 and V is TRBV18; D not resolved. Germline CDR1 is KGHSH and CDR2 is LQKENI. The CDR3 is 13 residues long. Between the trimmed V and J ends, which lost 5 bases and 6 bases, there was a span of 8 bases. The CDR3 DNA reads as TGTGCCAGCTCAAGGGAGATTAATTCACCCCTCCACTTT. Its protein product is CASSREINSPLHF.

V usage is TRBV6-5 and J usage is TRBJ2-3; D not certain. Looked up from germline, CDR1 is MNHEY and CDR2 is SVGAGI. Trimming pared 7 bases from V and 4 bases from J, leaving 9 bases between. This CDR3 is built from 12 residues. The DNA for the CDR3 is TGTGCCAGCAAGGCGGATGCAGATACGCAGTATTTT. Its translation: CASKADADTQYF.

CDR3 protein: CASSDWGEINTNEQYF. CDR3 nucleotide sequence: TGTGCCAGCAGTGATTGGGGAGAGATAAATACCAACGAGCAGTACTTC. The chain recombines TRBV2 with TRBJ2-7; D perhaps matches TRBD2 (5 bases). This CDR3 has 16 residues. The V gene lost 3 bases and the J gene lost 5 bases, with 20 bases spanning the gap. The germline V gene encodes CDR1 SNHLY and CDR2 FYNNEI. Full variable domain (outside the CDR3, taken from reference TRBV2 and TRBJ2-7): EPEVTQTPSHQVTQMGQEVILRCVPISNHLYFYWYRQILGQKVEFLVSFYNNEISEKSEIFDDQFSVERPDGSNFTLKIRSTKLEDSAMYFCASSDWGEINTNEQYFGPGTRLTVT.

The rearrangement links TRBV7-9 to TRBJ1-2; D gene ambiguous. In germline, CDR1 is SEHNR, CDR2 FQNEAQ (reference sequence). The CDR3 runs to 13 residues. Trimming took off 6 bases at V and 3 bases at J, with 11 bases between the two ends. The CDR3 spells CASSSTRDYGYTF. DNA for the CDR3: TGTGCCAGCAGTTCAACACGGGACTATGGCTACACCTTC.

The V call is TRBV10-3, the J call TRBJ1-3, with 7 bases fitting TRBD1. CDR1 ENHRY and CDR2 SYGVKD come from the germline V gene. V shed 8 bases, J shed 3 bases, and the junction held 10 bases outside the gene matches. This CDR3 comprises 15 residues. The CDR3 reads CAISPSGGIGNTIYF. The CDR3 DNA follows: TGTGCCATCTCCCCCTCAGGGGGTATTGGAAACACCATATATTTT.

CDR3: CASSPSGRAYTYGYTF. CDR3 sequence (DNA): TGTGCCAGCAGCCCTTCGGGCAGGGCCTATACCTATGGCTACACCTTC. J is TRBJ1-2 and V is TRBV9; maybe TRBD1 (5 bases). The V end was cut by 4 bases, the J end by 4 bases, with 20 bases between. The CDR3 sequence is 16 residues long. The germline V gene encodes CDR1 SGDLS and CDR2 YYNGEE. The full variable domain, completed using reference TRBV9 and TRBJ1-2, is DSGVTQTPKHLITATGQRVTLRCSPRSGDLSVYWYQQSLDQGLQFLIQYYNGEERAKGNILERFSAQQFPDLHSELNLSSLELGDSALYFCASSPSGRAYTYGYTFGSGTRLTVV.

The chain is built from TRBV6-5 and TRBJ1-1, with D perhaps TRBD1 (5 bases). V lost 7 bases to trimming and J lost 5 bases, with 14 bases between them. This CDR3 is built from 13 residues. Germline V lookup: CDR1 MNHEY, CDR2 SVGAGI. CDR3: CASNRRGGTEAFF. CDR3 DNA sequence: TGTGCCAGCAACAGGCGGGGAGGGACTGAAGCTTTCTTT.

This chain links TRBV7-2 with TRBJ2-3, with a tentative D call TRBD1 (6 bases). The CDR3 is 17 residues long. CDR1 and CDR2 from the germline V gene are SGHTA and FQGNSA. V lost 4 bases to trimming and J lost 3 bases, with 20 bases between them. In nucleotides, the CDR3 is TGTGCCAGCAGCTCCCACGGGAACAGGGACATAACAGATACGCAGTATTTT. It encodes CASSSHGNRDITDTQYF.

This sequence joins TRBV28 and TRBJ1-2; TRBD1 matches 12 bases. The CDR3 is 15 amino acids. With V trimmed by 0 bases and J by 7 bases, 3 bases remained unmatched. CDR1 and CDR2 (germline): MDHEN, SYDVKM. The CDR3 region has the DNA TGTGCCAGCAGTTTATGGGGACAGGGGGCAATTGGCTACACCTTC. The encoded protein is CASSLWGQGAIGYTF.

This sequence joins TRBV6-2 or TRBV6-3 and TRBJ1-1; D is ambiguous. Germline CDR1 and CDR2: MNHEY and SVGEGT. V was pared by 4 bases and J by 5 bases, with 14 bases between. This CDR3 region has 14 residues. CDR3 in amino acids: CASSWRVRLTEAFF. For the CDR3, the DNA is TGTGCCAGCAGTTGGAGGGTTCGATTGACTGAAGCTTTCTTT.

The V gene is TRBV5-1, the J gene TRBJ1-6; weak D call: TRBD1 (6 bases). Germline lookup yields CDR1 SGHRS and CDR2 YFSETQ. This CDR3 contains 13 residues. V was pared by 4 bases and J by 6 bases, with 8 bases between. CDR3 loop: CASSEDSNSPLHF. The DNA of the CDR3 is TGCGCCAGCAGCGAGGACAGTAATTCACCCCTCCACTTT.

The V call is TRBV27, the J call TRBJ2-1; 9 bases agree with TRBD2. CDR3 length: 14 amino acids. CDR1 and CDR2 (germline): MNHEY, SMNVEV (reference sequence). With V trimmed by 7 bases and J by 8 bases, 9 bases remained unmatched. The CDR3 here is CASTTLAGAYEQFF. CDR3 sequence (DNA): TGTGCCAGCACAACCTTAGCGGGGGCCTATGAGCAGTTCTTC.

This clone was counted a single time. The chain employs TRBV3-1 (or the pseudogene TRBV3-2) and TRBJ2-2, with a possible D match to TRBD2 (5 bases). The length of the CDR3 is 17 residues. Germline CDR1 is LGHDT and CDR2 is YNNKEL (reference sequence). V lost 4 bases and J 7 bases, leaving 22 bases between the germline ends. The CDR3 here is CASSLPPWAEVNGELFF. In DNA, the CDR3 is TGTGCCAGCAGCCTCCCCCCCTGGGCGGAGGTTAACGGGGAGCTGTTTTTT.

This clone was detected once. The chain recombines TRBV19 with TRBJ1-4, with 9 bases fitting TRBD1. The CDR3 is made up of 16 amino acids. V lost 3 bases and J lost 7; bases outside the gene matches: 9. Germline CDR1 is LNHDA and CDR2 is SQIVND (reference sequence). CDR3 coding DNA: TGTGCCAGTAGTATTGGACAGGGGACTCGGGGTGAAAAACTGTTTTTT. Its protein product is CASSIGQGTRGEKLFF.

The chain links TRBV28 to TRBJ2-7, with 11 nucleotides matching TRBD2. Germline V CDR1 and CDR2: MDHEN, SYDVKM. J gave up 2 bases and V 5 bases, and 5 bases lay outside the gene matches. The CDR3 runs to 15 residues. CDR3 coding DNA: TGTGCCAGCAGTACCCAGACTAGCGGGGCCTACGAGCAGTACTTC. Its translation is CASSTQTSGAYEQYF.

The rearrangement uses TRBV13 and TRBJ1-2; the D is unclear. This CDR3 is built from 16 residues. Germline lookup yields CDR1 PRHDT and CDR2 FYEKMQ (reference sequence). Trimming removed 2 bases from V and 7 bases from J, with 20 bases in between. DNA of the CDR3: TGTGCCAGCAGCTTAACCCCGGCGGAGGTTGCGTTTGGCTACACCTTC. Its protein is CASSLTPAEVAFGYTF.

This clone appeared a single time. J is TRBJ2-3 and V is TRBV7-9; 11 bases fit TRBD1. Germline lookup yields CDR1 SEHNR and CDR2 FQNEAQ (reference sequence). The CDR3 covers 16 residues. The V and J ends lost 3 bases and 3 bases, in that order; junction bases with no gene match: 5. Here the CDR3 reads CASSLAGTGGTDTQYF. CDR3 DNA: TGTGCCAGCAGCTTGGCCGGGACAGGGGGTACAGATACGCAGTATTTT.

V usage is TRBV6-5 and J usage is TRBJ2-3; possible D gene TRBD2, 5 bases. Germline V gene data show CDR1 as MNHEY and CDR2 as SVGAGI. V lost 0 bases, J lost 0 bases, and 7 bases lay in between. The CDR3 consists of 15 residues. CDR3 nucleotide sequence: TGTGCCAGCAGTTACTCGAGGGCTAGCACAGATACGCAGTATTTT. It specifies CASSYSRASTDTQYF.

This clone appeared once. The chain couples TRBV3-1 (or the pseudogene TRBV3-2) to TRBJ1-6; 7 bases line up with TRBD1. This CDR3 comprises 15 residues. Germline V gives CDR1 LGHDT, CDR2 YNNKEL (reference sequence). V shed 3 bases, J shed 9 bases, and the junction held 8 bases outside the gene matches. The CDR3 is CASSQEQGLGSPLHF. CDR3 DNA sequence: TGTGCCAGCAGCCAGGAACAGGGGTTGGGTTCACCCCTCCACTTT.